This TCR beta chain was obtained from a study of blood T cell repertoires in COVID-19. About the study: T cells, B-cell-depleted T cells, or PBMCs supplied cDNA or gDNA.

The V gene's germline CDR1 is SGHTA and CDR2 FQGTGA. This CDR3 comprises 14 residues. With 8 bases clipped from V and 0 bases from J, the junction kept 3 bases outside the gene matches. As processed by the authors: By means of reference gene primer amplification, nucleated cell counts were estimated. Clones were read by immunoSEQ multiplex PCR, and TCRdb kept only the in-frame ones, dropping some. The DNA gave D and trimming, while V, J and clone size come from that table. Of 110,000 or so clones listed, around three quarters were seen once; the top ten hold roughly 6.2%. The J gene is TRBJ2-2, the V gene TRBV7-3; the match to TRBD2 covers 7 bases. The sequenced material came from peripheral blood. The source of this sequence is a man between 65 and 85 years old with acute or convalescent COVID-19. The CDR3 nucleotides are TGTGCCAGCTCGGCGGGAGCGAACACCGGGGAGCTGTTTTTT. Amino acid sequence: CASSAGANTGELFF.